The 4 T cell receptor beta chains reported below all come from one sample, sequenced in a study of cytomegalovirus exposure and HLA in healthy donors. 13 Jbeta primers and 60 Vbeta primers were used for the PCR. Using immunoSEQ multiplex PCR, the repertoire was profiled, and TCRdb retains in-frame clones only, with some absent. This table holds roughly 120,000 clones, about 80% found once. The specimen was PBMCs. All receptors derive from a male donor in good health and CMV-seronegative.

The V gene is TRBV19, the J gene TRBJ2-3; 12 bases fit TRBD2. This CDR3 is 17 amino acids long. Unmatched junction bases numbered 11, after V lost 6 bases and J lost 4 bases. From germline, CDR1 is LNHDA and CDR2 SQIVND (reference sequence). CDR3 nucleotides: TGTGCCAGTAGCCCACGGACCAGACTAGCGGGAGCAGATACGCAGTATTTT. Translating gives CASSPRTRLAGADTQYF.

V usage is TRBV18 and J usage is TRBJ1-2; 7 bases align to TRBD1. The germline V gene has CDR1 KGHSH and CDR2 LQKENI. There are 15 residues in the CDR3. V lost 1 base, J lost 3 bases, and 5 bases stayed unmatched. CDR3 DNA sequence: TGTGCCAGCTCACCACGGACAGGTGATGACTATGGCTACACCTTC. Amino acid sequence: CASSPRTGDDYGYTF.

The chain couples TRBV21-1 to TRBJ1-5; TRBD1, the table's D call, was not compared with the DNA. TRBV21-1 is a pseudogene locus. The CDR3 totals 19 residues. CDR3: CASSNGAGEIEISNQPQHF. The CDR3 bases are TGTGCCAGCAGCAATGGGGCAGGGGAAATAGAAATAAGCAATCAGCCCCAGCATTTT.

This chain links TRBV11-2 with TRBJ2-2; no reliable D call. This CDR3 comprises 19 residues. Germline-derived CDR1 and CDR2 are SGHAT and FQNNGV. V lost 3 bases, J lost 0 bases, and 20 bases lay in between. This CDR3 is CASSFAARRVSANTGELFF. In nucleotides, the CDR3 is TGTGCCAGCAGCTTCGCCGCCCGTCGGGTTTCTGCGAACACCGGGGAGCTGTTTTTT. Drawing the rest from reference TRBV11-2 and TRBJ2-2, the complete variable domain is EAGVAQSPRYKIIEKRQSVAFWCNPISGHATLYWYQQILGQGPKLLIQFQNNGVVDDSQLPKDRFSAERLKGVDSTLKIQPAKLEDSAVYLCASSFAARRVSANTGELFFGEGSRLTVL.